The sequence of this TCR beta chain was determined in a study of blood T cells in healthy people across ages. At the level of the study: About one barcoded beta molecule per two T cells was captured by template switching.

PCR was performed a second time for roughly 7 to 11 cycles using a sample-barcoded 5' primer and a J-beta primer mix. Via MiXCR, TCRdb re-called the 5' RACE reads, giving one row per CDR3 protein. This sample has around 1,800,000 distinct CDR3 sequences, with approximately 40% found just once. This CDR3 has 15 residues. Looked up from germline, CDR1 is SGHTA and CDR2 is FQGNSA. V gave up 1 base and J gave up 3 bases; unmatched junction bases: 4. The source of this sequence is a human donor in good health. Material: blood. The J gene is TRBJ2-7, the V gene TRBV7-2, with 9 nucleotides matching TRBD1. CDR3 sequence reads: CASSLESGQGYEQYF. Here the CDR3 DNA reads TGTGCCAGCAGCTTAGAGTCGGGACAGGGCTACGAGCAGTACTTC.